This T cell receptor (beta chain) was found in a study of T cell responses to AZD1222 COVID-19 vaccine. Broader study findings: Seropositive status at baseline applied to only 5 to 7 AZD1222 recipients. Every sample of the repertoires postdated the peak T cell response. Dominant at 160-218 and 743-854, vaccine-associated CD4 TCRs also spanned spike.

Worth noting for this clone: Its antigen is unidentified.

Per germline, CDR1 MNHEY and CDR2 SMNVEV (reference sequence). The V gene lost 4 bases and the J gene lost 7 bases, with 17 bases spanning the gap. CDR3 size: 15 residues. Clones were read by immunoSEQ multiplex PCR, and TCRdb kept only the in-frame ones, dropping some. The sample records about 180,000 clones, 75% to 90% being singletons. The chain carries TRBV27 and TRBJ2-1; possibly TRBD1 for D (6 bases). This clonotype originated in an adult who received the MenACWY meningococcal vaccine as a control. This material consisted of peripheral blood, taken 28 days after the second dose of the MenACWY control vaccine. The CDR3 sequence is CASSSRQVGENEQFF. In DNA form, the CDR3 reads TGTGCCAGCAGTTCTCGACAGGTAGGGGAGAATGAGCAGTTCTTC.